This T cell receptor (beta chain) was sequenced in a study of T-cell reconstitution after alpha-beta-depleted transplantation in children. Researchers prepared the TCRbeta library using unique molecular identifiers, the study reports. TCRdb ran MiXCR on the PCR reads and lists one entry per CDR3 protein. The sample consists of around 370,000 distinct CDR3 sequences, roughly 17% of them appearing once. The TCR was taken from a male patient between 2 and 15 years old who had a stem cell transplant for acute lymphoblastic leukemia, so the T cells may come from the graft donor. Sequenced here: PBMCs, mostly from graft donor cells, sampled 360 days after TCRalphabeta/CD19-depleted stem cell transplant.

CDR3 region: CASSVPGELFF. The CDR3 DNA reads TGTGCCAGCAGCGTACCCGGGGAGCTGTTTTTT. V usage is TRBV9 and J usage is TRBJ2-2; D not certain. V lost 1 base, J lost 6 bases, and 1 base lay in between. Germline assignment: CDR1 SGDLS and CDR2 YYNGEE. The CDR3 consists of 11 residues.